The present T cell receptor beta chain was sequenced within a study of T cells in localized non-small cell lung cancer. The study's findings and limits: Uninvolved neighboring lung showed the greatest T cell clonality, exceeding tumor. Heterogeneity remains possible because sequencing was limited to only one tumor region. Those with higher blood T cell density had longer overall survival. Appearance in adjacent lung was seen for a median about 58 of the top 100 tumor clones.

This clone turned up a few times. Its specificity is not known. Generated by immunoSEQ multiplex PCR, the TCRdb table keeps only in-frame clones and is missing some. The sample carries around 22,000 clones, approximately 88% recorded once. The CDR3 has 14 amino acids. The germline V and J ends were trimmed by 0 bases and 8 bases, with 9 bases remaining between them. Germline V gene sequence: CDR1 SGHRS, CDR2 YFSETQ. This clonotype originated in a woman aged 35 to 69 with stage III lung adenocarcinoma. The chain joins TRBV5-1 to TRBJ1-6; D gene uncertain. The sample consisted of peripheral blood mononuclear cells, taken before any cancer treatment. CDR3 bases: TGCGCCAGCAGCTTGGCCTGGGAGGATTCACCCCTCCACTTT. Its protein product is CASSLAWEDSPLHF.